Presented here are 9 T cell receptor beta chains from one specimen sequenced in a study of blood T cell repertoires in COVID-19. This table comes from immunoSEQ multiplex PCR, and its TCRdb copy is limited to in-frame clones, with some not included. The table lists more than 150,000 clones, under 90% of them singletons. Sequencing input: peripheral blood. The receptors were gathered from a man aged 35 to 55 with acute or convalescent COVID-19.

The chain combines TRBV6-5 with TRBJ1-1, with TRBD1 matching over 7 bases. This CDR3 is built from 15 residues. CDR1 and CDR2 (germline): MNHEY, SVGAGI. The V and J ends lost 2 bases and 5 bases, in that order; junction bases with no gene match: 8. The CDR3 DNA sequence: TGTGCCAGCAGTTACCCGACAGGGATGGGGACTGAAGCTTTCTTT. Amino acid sequence: CASSYPTGMGTEAFF.

CDR3 DNA sequence: TGTGCCAGCAGCTTGGGTGTGCGGAACACCGGGGAGCTGTTTTTT. Translation: CASSLGVRNTGELFF. The chain uses TRBV5-4 and TRBJ2-2; D is unclear. The CDR3 spans 15 residues. V shed 0 bases and J shed 1 base, with 7 bases lying between them. Germline V lookup: CDR1 SGHNT, CDR2 YYREEE (reference sequence).

This chain connects TRBV27 to TRBJ2-2, with 11 bases aligning to TRBD2. Germline V gene lookup returns CDR1 MNHEY and CDR2 SMNVEV (reference sequence). With V trimmed by 3 bases and J by 7 bases, 7 bases remained unmatched. CDR3 length equals 16 residues. CDR3 nucleotides: TGTGCCAGCAGTTTTCTCCTAGCGGGGGGACACGGGGAGCTGTTTTTT. Residues: CASSFLLAGGHGELFF.

V and J are TRBV15 and TRBJ2-3; 7 bases align to TRBD2. The CDR3 runs to 14 residues. CDR1 is LNHNV and CDR2 is YYDKDF in the germline V gene (reference sequence). V was clipped by 5 bases and J by 0 bases; unmatched bases: 2. CDR3 sequence reads: CATSSGGSTDTQYF. For the CDR3, the DNA is TGTGCCACCAGCTCGGGAGGCAGCACAGATACGCAGTATTTT.

The chain has TRBV10-1 and TRBJ2-5, with a tentative D call TRBD1 (5 bases). Germline V CDR1 and CDR2: WNHNN, SYGVQD (reference sequence). The V gene lost 2 bases and the J gene lost 5 bases, with 12 bases spanning the gap. This CDR3 has 14 amino acids. The chain's CDR3 is CASSETRVGETQYF. The CDR3 DNA is TGCGCCAGCAGTGAGACCAGGGTTGGGGAGACCCAGTACTTC.

The V and J genes are TRBV7-9 and TRBJ2-7, with D tentatively TRBD2 (5 bases). The CDR3 runs 15 residues. V dropped 4 bases and J dropped 1 base, with 14 bases sitting between them. CDR1 is SEHNR and CDR2 is FQNEAQ in the germline V gene (reference sequence). The CDR3 loop is CASSSPGLISYEQYF. CDR3 DNA: TGTGCCAGCAGCTCGCCAGGACTTATTTCCTACGAGCAGTACTTC.

This sequence joins TRBV27 and TRBJ1-6; TRBD1 aligns across 9 bases. V was clipped by 3 bases and J by 7 bases; unmatched bases: 7. This CDR3 contains 16 residues. Germline V gives CDR1 MNHEY, CDR2 SMNVEV (reference sequence). The CDR3: CASSFLQTGGNSPLHF. In nucleotides, the CDR3 is TGTGCCAGCAGTTTTCTGCAGACAGGGGGAAATTCACCCCTCCACTTT.

This chain joins TRBV7-3 and TRBJ2-5; 7 bases fit TRBD1. The germline V gene has CDR1 SGHTA and CDR2 FQGTGA. CDR3 length: 14 amino acids. V shed 5 bases and J 1 base; nucleotides not matched to a gene: 4. The CDR3 protein is CASSEQGTQETQYF. CDR3 DNA sequence: TGTGCCAGCAGCGAACAGGGGACCCAAGAGACCCAGTACTTC.

The chain joins TRBV2 to TRBJ2-3; 12 nucleotides match TRBD2. Germline assignment: CDR1 SNHLY and CDR2 FYNNEI. J lost 5 bases, V lost 6 bases, and 6 bases had no gene match. The CDR3 totals 15 residues. CDR3 amino acids: CASRALAGGLDTQYF. In DNA form, the CDR3 reads TGTGCCAGCAGGGCCCTAGCGGGGGGGTTAGATACGCAGTATTTT.